This is a list of T cell receptor beta chains from one sample in a study of blood T cell repertoires in COVID-19. Measured with immunoSEQ multiplex PCR; TCRdb has only the in-frame clones, and not every one. The table shows over 120,000 clones, with roughly 89% occurring only once. The sequencing sample was made of peripheral blood. The receptors derive from a man in his fifties or sixties with active or convalescent COVID-19. The CDR3 runs from the conserved cysteine through the conserved F or W. The order of the fields is clone size, V gene, D gene, J gene, CDR3 DNA, CDR3 protein. A D gene is named only where the DNA matches it firmly. Where a row states a size, it is once, few, many or the class of an expanded clone; other rows omit it.

>.|TRBV5-1|TRBD2|TRBJ2-7
TGCGCCAGCAGCTCTGGACTAGTCCCCTACGAGCAGTACTTC
CASSSGLVPYEQYF
>.|TRBV10-3|TRBD1|TRBJ1-5
TGTGCCATCGCGTCGGGACAGGTCAATCAGCCCCAGCATTTT
CAIASGQVNQPQHF
>.|TRBV6-5|TRBD1|TRBJ1-2
TGTGCCAGCAGCGCCGGGGCGGGGACAGTACTTGGCTACACCTTC
CASSAGAGTVLGYTF
>once|TRBV7-2|.|TRBJ2-2
TGTGCCAGCAGCTTCCAACAGGGGGAGCTGTTTTTT
CASSFQQGELFF
>.|TRBV7-9|TRBD1|TRBJ2-2
TGTGCCGTTTCGATCCCCTCTAAAGAGGGACAGATGGGCACCGGGGAGCTGTTTTTT
CAVSIPSKEGQMGTGELFF
>.|TRBV7-3|TRBD2|TRBJ2-5
TGTGCCAGCAGCTTAATGGCTAGCGGGAGGGGTTATGCCCAGTACTTC
CASSLMASGRGYAQYF
>.|TRBV14|.|TRBJ2-1
TGTGCCAGCAGCCATGAGCGGAGCACCCGGGACAATTACAATGAGCAGTTCTTC
CASSHERSTRDNYNEQFF
>.|TRBV3-1/TRBV3-2|TRBD2|TRBJ2-1
TGTGCCAGCAGCCACGCACCTTCTCGGACTAGCACACACTACAATGAGCAGTTCTTC
CASSHAPSRTSTHYNEQFF
>.|TRBV9|.|TRBJ2-7
TGTGCCAGCAGTTTGGGTGGGCAGGGGTACGAGCAGTACTTC
CASSLGGQGYEQYF
>.|TRBV2|TRBD1|TRBJ1-1
TGTGCCAGCAGTGAATCAAACAGGGGGAACACTGAAGCTTTCTTT
CASSESNRGNTEAFF
>.|TRBV30|TRBD1|TRBJ1-4
TGTGCCTGGAGTGACGGGACAGGGCGTGAAAAACTGTTTTTT
CAWSDGTGREKLFF
>.|TRBV28|.|TRBJ2-1
TGTGCCAGCAGGTCGACAGGAAAACCCTACAATGAGCAGTTCTTC
CASRSTGKPYNEQFF
>.|TRBV3-1/TRBV3-2|.|TRBJ1-1
TGTGCCAGCAGCCAGCTGGCCACTGAAGCTTTCTTT
CASSQLATEAFF
>.|TRBV30|.|TRBJ1-2
TGTGCCTGGAGTAAGCTGGGAGAATATGGCTACACCTTC
CAWSKLGEYGYTF
>.|TRBV4-2|.|TRBJ1-1
TGTGCCAGCAGCGTCCGGGGGAGGGGCGGGGGCATGAACACTGAAGCTTTCTTT
CASSVRGRGGGMNTEAFF
>.|TRBV19|.|TRBJ1-4
TGTGCCAGTGAGGGGAGGGGACTTAATGAAAAACTGTTTTTT
CASEGRGLNEKLFF
>.|TRBV19|.|TRBJ2-3
TGTGCCAGTAGTACCCCCGGGACTAGCACAGATACGCAGTATTTT
CASSTPGTSTDTQYF
>.|TRBV2|.|TRBJ2-1
TGTGCCAGCAGGGTGGAGAACAATGAGCAGTTCTTC
CASRVENNEQFF
>once|TRBV5-1|TRBD1|TRBJ1-6
TGCGCCAGCAGCTTGGTGGGGACAGCCTTTGGGTCACCCCTCCACTTT
CASSLVGTAFGSPLHF
>.|TRBV4-1|TRBD2|TRBJ2-3
TGCGCCAGCAGCCAAGTCCCTAGCGGGGGGGCGACAGATACGCAGTATTTT
CASSQVPSGGATDTQYF
>.|TRBV6-6|.|TRBJ2-6
TGTGCCAGCGAGTACAGGCCAGGGGCCAACGTCCTGACTTTC
CASEYRPGANVLTF
>.|TRBV28|TRBD1|TRBJ1-2
TGTGCCAGCAGTTTAAGGGACAGGGGGGATGGCTACACCTTC
CASSLRDRGDGYTF
>.|TRBV5-6|TRBD2|TRBJ2-1
TGTGCCAGCAGCTTAACCACACTAGCGGGGTTCTACAATGAGCAGTTCTTC
CASSLTTLAGFYNEQFF
>.|TRBV28|TRBD1|TRBJ2-6
TGTGCCAGCAGTACTCTGGGACAGAAAGCCAACGTCCTGACTTTC
CASSTLGQKANVLTF
>.|TRBV19|TRBD2|TRBJ2-1
TGTGCCAGTAGCGGGCGGGGGAATTACAATGAGCAGTTCTTC
CASSGRGNYNEQFF
>.|TRBV7-6|.|TRBJ2-7
TGTGCCAGCAGCCATCCCGGGGGCGAGCAGTACTTC
CASSHPGGEQYF
>.|TRBV5-5|.|TRBJ2-2
TGTGCCAGCAGCTCGGTGTTGAGGCAGGGTTACGGGGAGCTGTTTTTT
CASSSVLRQGYGELFF
>.|TRBV5-6|TRBD1|TRBJ2-7
TGTGCCAGCAGCGAGATGGGGACAGAGAGGTACGAGCAGTACTTC
CASSEMGTERYEQYF
>.|TRBV28|.|TRBJ1-5
TGTGCCAGCAGTGTGGACAGCAAGGGGCGGCCCCAGCATTTT
CASSVDSKGRPQHF
>.|TRBV3-1/TRBV3-2|.|TRBJ1-1
TGTGCCAGCAGCCAAGGTCGGCGGGGGCGGACTGAAGCTTTCTTT
CASSQGRRGRTEAFF
>.|TRBV7-2|.|TRBJ1-1
TGTGCCAGCAGACCCGACTGGGGGGAGGGTGAAGCTTTCTTT
CASRPDWGEGEAFF
>.|TRBV6-2/TRBV6-3|.|TRBJ2-7
TGTGCCAGCAGTTACTCGGACAGCGTCTACGAGCAGTACTTC
CASSYSDSVYEQYF
>.|TRBV25-1|.|TRBJ2-1
TGTGCCACCCAGGCGGGGAATGAGCAGTTCTTC
CATQAGNEQFF
>.|TRBV19|TRBD1|TRBJ2-5
TGTGCCAGTACCCACGGGGGACAGGGGGTAGAGACCCAGTACTTC
CASTHGGQGVETQYF
>.|TRBV9|TRBD1|TRBJ1-4
TGTGCCAGCAGCCCGACGGGACAGGATAATGAAAAACTGTTTTTT
CASSPTGQDNEKLFF
>once|TRBV5-1|.|TRBJ2-5
TGCGCCAGCCATTCCGGGACACCTAAGGACACCCAGTACTTC
CASHSGTPKDTQYF
>.|TRBV30|TRBD1|TRBJ1-3
TGTGCCTGGATAGAGACAGGGGCTGCTGGAAACACCATATATTTT
CAWIETGAAGNTIYF
>once|TRBV5-6|TRBD1|TRBJ1-2
TGTGCCAGCAGCTTGTGGGGGACAGTTAGCTATGGCTACACCTTC
CASSLWGTVSYGYTF
>.|TRBV6-1|TRBD1|TRBJ2-7
TGTGCCAGCAGTGAACAAGACAGGGGACCCTACGAGCAGTACTTC
CASSEQDRGPYEQYF
>.|TRBV24-1|.|TRBJ1-1
TGTGCCACCAGTGACGGGCGGGGGAACACTGAAGCTTTCTTT
CATSDGRGNTEAFF
>.|TRBV5-4|.|TRBJ2-3
TGTGCCAGCAGCTTGTTGCCCCGAGGCCCCATGGATACGCAGTATTTT
CASSLLPRGPMDTQYF
>few|TRBV28|.|TRBJ2-3
TGTGCCAGCAGTTTTTCGGGACTCGTCACAGATACGCAGTATTTT
CASSFSGLVTDTQYF
>.|TRBV29-1|.|TRBJ1-2
TGCAGCGTTGAAGCGGGGGGTTTTTCCTATGGCTACACCTTC
CSVEAGGFSYGYTF
>.|TRBV27|.|TRBJ2-3
TGTGCCAGCAGTTCCCGGGTCCAGAGGGCCACAGATACGCAGTATTTT
CASSSRVQRATDTQYF
>few|TRBV6-2/TRBV6-3|TRBD1|TRBJ1-5
TGTGCCAGCAGTTACCAAAGTGGACAGGGGATAAGAGATCAGCCCCAGCATTTT
CASSYQSGQGIRDQPQHF
>few|TRBV18|TRBD1|TRBJ1-3
TGTGCCACCCACCAAGGGGGCCTCGCTGGAAACACCATATATTTT
CATHQGGLAGNTIYF
>.|TRBV7-3|.|TRBJ2-6
TGTGCCAGCAGCTTACTAGGTCGGGGTTCTGGGGCCAACGTCCTGACTTTC
CASSLLGRGSGANVLTF
>.|TRBV30|.|TRBJ1-1
TGTGCCTGGAGGAGGAACACTGAAGCTTTCTTT
CAWRRNTEAFF
>.|TRBV7-9|.|TRBJ2-1
TGTGCCAGCAGCTTAGGGACTTGGGGGGCTAGCGGCGATGAGCAGTTCTTC
CASSLGTWGASGDEQFF
>.|TRBV6-2/TRBV6-3|.|TRBJ2-7
TGTGCCAGCAGCGAACAGGGTTACGAGCAGTACTTC
CASSEQGYEQYF
>.|TRBV7-8|.|TRBJ2-1
TGTGCCAGCAGCTTAGTTGACCGGGGGTCTTACAATGAGCAGTTCTTC
CASSLVDRGSYNEQFF
>.|TRBV7-2|.|TRBJ2-7
TGTGCCAGCAGCTTAGCCGCCTACGAGCAGTACTTC
CASSLAAYEQYF
>.|TRBV19|TRBD1|TRBJ1-2
TGTGCCAGTAGTATAGGGCAGGGGGCACACGGCTACACCTTC
CASSIGQGAHGYTF
>.|TRBV27|TRBD1|TRBJ2-3
TGTGCCAGCAGTGACAGGGGGCAGACAGATACGCAGTATTTT
CASSDRGQTDTQYF
>.|TRBV18|.|TRBJ2-6
TGTGCCAGCCCGGCCGGGACTCAAGGGACTGGGGCCAACGTCCTGACTTTC
CASPAGTQGTGANVLTF